The next 24 T cell receptor beta chains were all read from a single sample in a study of beta chain features in type 1 diabetes. Sequenced material consisted of expressed TCRB transcripts (all of the isolated RNA was reverse transcribed). TCRdb keeps only in-frame clones here, not all; method: immunoSEQ multiplex PCR. Of 500,000 to 700,000 clones in the sample, 15% to 18% were seen once. The sequenced material came from naive CD4+ T cells from blood. These receptors were collected from a man between 18 and 29 years old in good health.

CDR3 nucleotides: TGTGCCAGCAGCGGGGGACAGGGGGTGCGTAATGAAAAACTGTTTTTT. It encodes CASSGGQGVRNEKLFF. The V and J genes are TRBV9 and TRBJ1-4; TRBD1 aligns across 11 bases. The length of the CDR3 is 16 residues. V was clipped by 3 bases and J by 4 bases; unmatched bases: 5. CDR1 and CDR2 from the germline V gene are SGDLS and YYNGEE.

The rearrangement joins TRBV5-6 to TRBJ2-5, with D uncertain. CDR1 and CDR2 (germline): SGHDT, YYEEEE. V was pared by 5 bases and J by 2 bases, with 16 bases between. This CDR3 has 15 residues. In DNA form, the CDR3 reads TGTGCCAGCAGTTATACCCTTTACCCTCAAGAGACCCAGTACTTC. Encoded protein: CASSYTLYPQETQYF.

The sample holds a few counts of this clone. This chain uses TRBV7-9 with TRBJ2-7, with 10 nucleotides matching TRBD1. V shed 5 bases, J shed 5 bases, and the junction held 6 bases outside the gene matches. The CDR3 contains 14 residues. Germline V CDR1 and CDR2: SEHNR, FQNEAQ (reference sequence). The CDR3 nucleotides are TGTGCCAGCAGCCGGGACAGGGGTTCCCACGAGCAGTACTTC. Amino acids: CASSRDRGSHEQYF.

This chain joins TRBV11-2 and TRBJ2-7; D is perhaps TRBD2 (7 bases). Germline lookup yields CDR1 SGHAT and CDR2 FQNNGV. The CDR3 has 17 amino acids. V was trimmed by 2 bases and J by 1 base, leaving 18 bases between them. CDR3 residues: CASSLRLMGGQSYEQYF. The CDR3 DNA sequence: TGTGCCAGCAGCTTACGTTTGATGGGGGGGCAATCCTACGAGCAGTACTTC.

This sequence joins TRBV4-1 and TRBJ1-3; D call uncertain. Looked up from germline, CDR1 is MGHRA and CDR2 is YSYEKL. This CDR3 region has 13 residues. V was shortened by 4 bases and J by 6 bases, with 10 bases between the two germline ends. The chain's CDR3 is CASSPDGENTIYF. In nucleotides, the CDR3 is TGCGCCAGCAGCCCAGACGGAGAAAACACCATATATTTT.

The table lists this clone with a few counts. The J gene is TRBJ2-4, the V gene TRBV6-4; TRBD1 agrees at 8 bases. The CDR3 totals 15 residues. Per germline, CDR1 MRHNA and CDR2 SNTAGT. The J segment lost 8 bases and the V segment lost 6 bases, leaving 12 bases of the junction unmatched. The DNA of the CDR3 is TGTGCCAGCAGCCCCAACTCGGGGACAGGCCACATTCAGTACTTC. This gives the protein CASSPNSGTGHIQYF.

The rearrangement links TRBV5-1 to TRBJ2-3; D is possibly TRBD2 (6 bases). The CDR3 runs to 15 residues. Trimming took off 4 bases at V and 0 bases at J, with 12 bases between the two ends. Looked up from germline, CDR1 is SGHRS and CDR2 is YFSETQ. CDR3 sequence (DNA): TGCGCCAGCAGCCTGCTAGCGTCTAGCACAGATACGCAGTATTTT. Amino acids: CASSLLASSTDTQYF. The variable domain in full, completed from reference TRBV5-1 and TRBJ2-3, reads KAGVTQTPRYLIKTRGQQVTLSCSPISGHRSVSWYQQTPGQGLQFLFEYFSETQRNKGNFPGRFSGRQFSNSRSEMNVSTLELGDSALYLCASSLLASSTDTQYFGPGTRLTVL.

The rearrangement links TRBV7-9 to TRBJ2-5; the match to TRBD1 covers 7 bases. CDR1 is SEHNR, CDR2 FQNEAQ, per germline (reference sequence). Unmatched junction bases numbered 8, after V lost 5 bases and J lost 2 bases. The CDR3 spans 15 residues. The CDR3 loop reads CASSPDRTRQETQYF. The CDR3 region has the DNA TGTGCCAGCAGCCCGGACAGGACCCGTCAAGAGACCCAGTACTTC.

This clone showed up just a few times. Within the sample, other DNA sequences also encode this same CDR3. The V gene is TRBV20-1, the J gene TRBJ2-5; D uncertain. This CDR3 spans 10 amino acids. Between the trimmed V and J ends, which lost 5 bases and 3 bases, there was a span of 4 bases. CDR1 DFQATT and CDR2 SNEGSKA come from the germline V gene (reference sequence). This CDR3 is CSASKETQYF. CDR3 nucleotide sequence: TGCAGTGCTTCGAAAGAGACCCAGTACTTC.

This clone was detected only a few times. V is TRBV7-9 and J is TRBJ2-3; a weak D match, TRBD1 (5 bases). V was clipped by 7 bases and J by 4 bases, with 15 bases between them. This CDR3 is built from 14 residues. Germline lookup yields CDR1 SEHNR and CDR2 FQNEAQ (reference sequence). The CDR3 DNA is TGTGCCAGCATCGATAGGGGTGGGGCAGATACGCAGTATTTT. Translating it yields CASIDRGGADTQYF.

The rearrangement links TRBV5-1 to TRBJ2-7, with D tentatively TRBD2 (7 bases). The CDR3 contains 13 residues. V was shortened by 3 bases and J by 7 bases, with 14 bases between the two germline ends. Germline lookup yields CDR1 SGHRS and CDR2 YFSETQ. CDR3 in amino acids: CASSSYREGEQYF. The DNA of the CDR3 is TGCGCCAGCAGCTCCTACAGGGAGGGGGAGCAGTACTTC.

There are a few counts of this clone. This chain connects TRBV28 to TRBJ2-6; 9 bases are a match to TRBD1. Trimming cost V 5 bases and J 5 bases; bases outside gene matches: 10. From germline, CDR1 is MDHEN and CDR2 SYDVKM. The CDR3 runs to 17 residues. CDR3 protein: CASSLVPGQGWANVLTF. CDR3 in DNA: TGTGCCAGCAGTCTCGTCCCGGGACAGGGATGGGCCAACGTCCTGACTTTC.

This clone occurred a few times. The V gene is TRBV27, the J gene TRBJ2-7; 10 bases align to TRBD1. This CDR3 has 14 residues. V lost 6 bases, J lost 9 bases, and 11 bases stayed unmatched. The V gene's germline CDR1 is MNHEY and CDR2 SMNVEV (reference sequence). CDR3 bases: TGTGCCAGCAGCCCGACTCATGGACAGGGGGGGCAGTACTTC. It translates to CASSPTHGQGGQYF.

This clone was observed a handful of times. The CDR3 protein is CASSAKGYGYTF. In DNA, the CDR3 is TGTGCCAGTAGTGCGAAGGGCTATGGCTACACCTTC. The rearrangement joins TRBV19 to TRBJ1-2; D call uncertain. CDR3 length: 12 residues. The V and J ends lost 5 bases and 4 bases respectively, with 8 bases between them. Per germline, CDR1 LNHDA and CDR2 SQIVND (reference sequence).

This clone was observed at least ten times. The V call is TRBV21-1, the J call TRBJ2-4; the D segment call TRBD1 is taken from the table without a DNA check. TRBV21-1 is marked as a pseudogene. The CDR3 covers 12 residues. CDR3 sequence reads: CARQVPKNIQYF. The CDR3 coding sequence is TGTGCCAGACAGGTGCCCAAAAACATTCAGTACTTC.

The rearrangement links TRBV6-5 to TRBJ2-1; tentative D call: TRBD1 (5 bases). The V end lost 6 bases, the J end lost 4 bases, and 16 bases lay between the germline ends. The CDR3 consists of 15 residues. Germline lookup yields CDR1 MNHEY and CDR2 SVGAGI. In DNA, the CDR3 is TGTGCCAGCAGGTCCCCTCGACAGAGTTACAATGAGCAGTTCTTC. Translating gives CASRSPRQSYNEQFF.

This clone was detected only a few times. The chain employs TRBV5-5 and TRBJ1-1; possibly TRBD1 for D (5 bases). This CDR3 has 14 residues. CDR1 and CDR2 (germline): SGHKS, YYEKEE (reference sequence). The germline V and J ends were trimmed by 0 bases and 1 base, with 7 bases remaining between them. CDR3 loop: CASSLGRENTEAFF. CDR3 nucleotide sequence: TGTGCCAGCAGCTTGGGCAGGGAGAACACTGAAGCTTTCTTT. The full variable domain, rest sourced from reference TRBV5-5 and TRBJ1-1, is DAGVTQSPTHLIKTRGQQVTLRCSPISGHKSVSWYQQVLGQGPQFIFQYYEKEERGRGNFPDRFSARQFPNYSSELNVNALLLGDSALYLCASSLGRENTEAFFGQGTRLTVV.

This clone was found a few times. The CDR3 loop reads CASSGQGDGYTF. DNA for the CDR3: TGTGCCTCCTCCGGGCAGGGGGATGGCTACACCTTC. The chain recombines TRBV28 with TRBJ1-2; 7 bases are a match to TRBD1. Germline CDR1 and CDR2: MDHEN and SYDVKM. With 11 bases clipped from V and 6 bases from J, the junction kept 9 bases outside the gene matches. The CDR3 has 12 residues.

The V gene is TRBV10-3, the J gene TRBJ2-7, with 8 bases fitting TRBD1. The V segment lost 8 bases and the J segment 4 bases; nucleotides outside the gene matches: 10. The germline CDR1 and CDR2 sequences are ENHRY and SYGVKD. The CDR3 has 14 residues. CDR3 coding DNA: TGTGCCATCGGGGCCACAGGGGGTAATTACGAGCAGTACTTC. Its translation: CAIGATGGNYEQYF.

This chain uses TRBV10-3 with TRBJ2-1; maybe TRBD1 (5 bases). This CDR3 comprises 12 residues. Germline CDR1 is ENHRY and CDR2 is SYGVKD. This CDR3 reads CASAGSYNEQFF. CDR3 sequence (DNA): TGTGCATCCGCAGGGTCCTACAATGAGCAGTTCTTC.

V and J are TRBV6-5 and TRBJ2-5, with 8 nucleotides matching TRBD1. V lost 6 bases, J lost 1 base, and 7 bases stayed unmatched. The CDR3 contains 15 residues. Germline CDR1 MNHEY, CDR2 SVGAGI. The CDR3, as DNA: TGTGCCAGCAGACCCAGACAGGGGTCCCAAGAGACCCAGTACTTC. Protein sequence: CASRPRQGSQETQYF.

Only a few counts were recorded for this clone. The chain links TRBV30 to TRBJ1-5, with D perhaps matching TRBD1 (6 bases). The CDR3 covers 14 residues. Trimming removed 1 base at V and 7 bases at J, with 14 bases between. Germline V gene data show CDR1 as GTSNPN and CDR2 as SVGIG (reference sequence). DNA of the CDR3: TGTGCCTGGAGTGAATCACAGGGTTTGCAGCCCCAGCATTTT. This translates into CAWSESQGLQPQHF. Drawing the rest from reference TRBV30 and TRBJ1-5, the complete variable domain is SQTIHQWPATLVQPVGSPLSLECTVEGTSNPNLYWYRQAAGRGLQLLFYSVGIGQISSEVPQNLSASRPQDRQFILSSKKLLLSDSGFYLCAWSESQGLQPQHFGDGTRLSIL.

The gene calls are TRBV7-3 and TRBJ2-1, with a weak D call TRBD2 (5 bases). Germline V gene lookup returns CDR1 SGHTA and CDR2 FQGTGA. The length of the CDR3 is 12 residues. Trimming took off 6 bases at V and 10 bases at J, with 13 bases between the two ends. The CDR3 loop reads CASSFRTGEQFF. DNA of the CDR3: TGTGCCAGCAGTTTCAGGACGGGAGAGCAGTTCTTC.

This clone was counted between two and nine times. The chain is built from TRBV30 and TRBJ1-2; no clear D. CDR3 length: 16 residues. Trimming pared 2 bases from V and 3 bases from J, leaving 19 bases between. Looked up from germline, CDR1 is GTSNPN and CDR2 is SVGIG (reference sequence). CDR3 residues: CAWSNILGEEYYGYTF. Here the CDR3 DNA reads TGTGCCTGGAGTAATATACTTGGGGAAGAGTACTATGGCTACACCTTC.